The entry below gives a single T cell receptor beta chain sequence along with its context. The antigen remains unidentified. From germline, CDR1 is SGDLS and CDR2 YYNGEE. With 1 base clipped from V and 6 bases from J, the junction kept 10 bases outside the gene matches. CDR3 size: 18 residues. These data are taken from a study of T cell repertoires in cytomegalovirus infection. On the study more broadly: Researchers turned to recently identified HLA-C-restricted CMV epitopes as well as well-studied HLA-B-restricted ones. From public TCR beta signatures came an indication of both CMV infection and matching HLA type.

Findings and limits, study-wide: What dominated the ex vivo response were HLA-C-restricted CMV-specific TCR beta clonotypes.

TCRdb reanalysed the reads using MiXCR and keeps one entry per CDR3 protein. The sample contains around 900,000 distinct CDR3 sequences, roughly 30% of which appear only once. The TCR sequence derives from a human donor in good health (CMV status not recorded). Some clones in this sample may be carry-over from other donors' samples. The specimen was cultured CD8+ T cells from PBMCs, collected from culture after CMV antigen stimulation. The genes are TRBV9 and TRBJ2-1; 13 nucleotides agree with TRBD2. CDR3 region: CASSVPLAGGRAANEQFF. In DNA, the CDR3 is TGTGCCAGCAGCGTACCACTAGCGGGGGGGCGGGCCGCCAATGAGCAGTTCTTC.